The present entry profiles one T cell receptor beta chain with its context. Its target is not known. All donors participated as healthy donors of bone marrow. The data stem from a study of cytomegalovirus exposure and HLA in healthy donors. PCR primers comprised 60 Vbeta and 13 Jbeta primers. The assay was immunoSEQ multiplex PCR, and TCRdb's table has in-frame clones only and misses some. The sample lists some 140,000 clones, about 68% occurring once. From germline, CDR1 is SGHAT and CDR2 FQNNGV. V was clipped by 1 base and J by 1 base; unmatched bases: 7. CDR3 length: 18 amino acids. General study findings and limits: Productive status was seen about 87% or about 30% of the time for most TCR beta V segments in an earlier analysis. CMV serostatus was the sole immune exposure information available. Three chains linked to CMV were shown in vitro to be specific for CMV antigens.

The sequenced sample consisted of PBMCs. The receptor comes from a man aged 30-40 years in good health and CMV-seronegative. The V gene is TRBV11-2, the J gene TRBJ1-1; TRBD1 matches 12 bases. The CDR3 bases are TGTGCCAGCAGCTTAGTCTTGGGACAGGGGGCGAAGAACACTGAAGCTTTCTTT. Amino acid sequence: CASSLVLGQGAKNTEAFF.